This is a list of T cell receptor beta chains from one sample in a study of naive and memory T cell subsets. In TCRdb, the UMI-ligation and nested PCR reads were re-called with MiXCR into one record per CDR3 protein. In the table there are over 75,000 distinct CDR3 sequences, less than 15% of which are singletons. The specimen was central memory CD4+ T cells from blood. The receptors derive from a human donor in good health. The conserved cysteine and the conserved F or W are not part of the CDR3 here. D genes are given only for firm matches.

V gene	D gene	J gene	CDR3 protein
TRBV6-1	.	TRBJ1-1	ASSEVGGGNTEAF
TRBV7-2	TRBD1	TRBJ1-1	ASSSTRTGQNTEAF
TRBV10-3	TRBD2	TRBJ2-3	AIRQDQGLAGSTDTQY
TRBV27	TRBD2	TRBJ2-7	ASSAGLLAGGVQY
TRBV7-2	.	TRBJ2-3	ASSPKSGSTDTQY
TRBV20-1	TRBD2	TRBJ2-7	SASRTSGNQQY
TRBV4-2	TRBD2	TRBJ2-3	ASSQEGGSGSLHTQY
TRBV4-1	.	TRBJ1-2	ASSQDSPGYT
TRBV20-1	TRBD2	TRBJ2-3	SARDLLAGGTDTQY
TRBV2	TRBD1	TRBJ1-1	ASGDSLNTEAF
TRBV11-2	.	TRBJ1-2	ASSMTGGQGYGYT
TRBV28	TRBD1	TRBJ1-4	ASRGRGQDNEKLF
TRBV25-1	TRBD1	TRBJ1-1	ASSEPQGVGTEAF
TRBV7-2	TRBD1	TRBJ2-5	ASSFWTGLETQY
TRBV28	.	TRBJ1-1	ASSSPRQGRTEAF
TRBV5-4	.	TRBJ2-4	ASSLGERLAKNIQY
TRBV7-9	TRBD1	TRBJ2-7	ASSSTDRGIGEQY
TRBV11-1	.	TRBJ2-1	ASSFLADNEQF
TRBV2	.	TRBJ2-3	ASSELNQSTQY
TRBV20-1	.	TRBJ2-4	SYLKLSGGNIQY
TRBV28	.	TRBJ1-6	ASGPSPLH
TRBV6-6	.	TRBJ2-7	ASSYCRDYEQY
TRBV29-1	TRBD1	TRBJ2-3	SVESPTGPDTQY
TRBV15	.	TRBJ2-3	ATSRGPGTDTQY
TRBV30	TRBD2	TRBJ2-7	AWSSWASGRAFGEQY
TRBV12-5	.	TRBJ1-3	ASGPIRPTDSGNTIY
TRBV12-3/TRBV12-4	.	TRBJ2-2	ASSPTYVGGELF
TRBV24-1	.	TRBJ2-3	ATSDWGSTDTQY
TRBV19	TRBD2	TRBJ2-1	ASSMPSGGHNEQF